These 24 T cell receptor beta chains came from one sample sequenced in a study of CD8 T cells in Susac syndrome. Random-hexamer reverse transcription was applied to 0.5 to 1 ug RNA. TCRdb processed the immunoSEQ multiplex PCR reads anew with MiXCR; each CDR3 protein has one entry. The sample consists of roughly 170,000 distinct CDR3 sequences, 85% to 95% of them appearing once. Sample: CD4+ T cells from PBMCs. The receptors were gathered from a human donor with multiple sclerosis.

The chain employs TRBV4-3 and TRBJ2-2, with 8 bases fitting TRBD2. This CDR3 contains 18 residues. CDR1 and CDR2 (germline): LGHNA, YSLEER. Trimming at V came to 0 bases and at J to 1 base, leaving 7 bases not matched to a gene. The CDR3 here is CASSQEGVAGLNTGELFF. CDR3 DNA: TGCGCCAGCAGCCAAGAGGGGGTAGCGGGGCTGAACACCGGGGAGCTGTTTTTT.

This clonotype was observed once. The chain uses TRBV18 and TRBJ2-1, with D hard to call. V lost 3 bases and J lost 7, with 10 bases in between. In germline, CDR1 is KGHSH, CDR2 LQKENI. This CDR3 has 13 amino acids. For the CDR3, the DNA is TGTGCCAGCTCACCGAGTCGAGAAAATGAGCAGTTCTTC. Protein product: CASSPSRENEQFF.

The rearrangement uses TRBV5-1 and TRBJ2-1, with 8 positions matching TRBD2. The CDR3 spans 14 residues. Trimming removed 4 bases from V and 8 bases from J; junction bases left unmatched: 8. The germline gives CDR1 SGHRS, CDR2 YFSETQ. This CDR3 reads CASSPRGGAHEQFF. In DNA form, the CDR3 reads TGCGCCAGCAGCCCTCGGGGGGGGGCGCATGAGCAGTTCTTC.

The rearrangement links TRBV6-2 or TRBV6-3 to TRBJ2-4; weak D call: TRBD1 (6 bases). Germline lookup yields CDR1 MNHEY and CDR2 SVGEGT. This CDR3 has 16 amino acids. Trimming took off 5 bases at V and 0 bases at J, with 14 bases between the two ends. CDR3 sequence reads: CASSDHRELAKNIQYF. As DNA, the CDR3 is TGTGCCAGCAGTGACCACAGGGAATTAGCCAAAAACATTCAGTACTTC.

The chain joins TRBV3-1 to TRBJ1-1; D call uncertain. The V gene lost 5 bases and the J gene lost 10 bases, with 14 bases spanning the gap. The V gene's germline CDR1 is LGHDT and CDR2 YNNKEL (reference sequence). The CDR3 has 12 residues. CDR3 in amino acids: CASSNLREGAFF. The CDR3 DNA sequence: TGTGCCAGCAGCAATCTACGAGAGGGAGCTTTCTTT.

The chain carries TRBV5-4 and TRBJ1-1; D is unclear. The germline V gene has CDR1 SGHNT and CDR2 YYREEE (reference sequence). This CDR3 is 15 amino acids long. Trimming removed 0 bases from V and 9 bases from J, with 18 bases in between. In DNA form, the CDR3 reads TGTGCCAGCAGCTTGGGACCGACGGGTCCTCCAAAAGCTTTCTTT. This codes for CASSLGPTGPPKAFF. The whole variable domain, remainder taken from reference TRBV5-4 and TRBJ1-1, is ETGVTQSPTHLIKTRGQQVTLRCSSQSGHNTVSWYQQALGQGPQFIFQYYREEENGRGNFPPRFSGLQFPNYSSELNVNALELDDSALYLCASSLGPTGPPKAFFGQGTRLTVV.

Here the CDR3 DNA reads TGTGCCAGCAGTGAAAACAGGGCCTACTACAATGAGCAGTTCTTC. Its translation is CASSENRAYYNEQFF. The chain uses TRBV2 and TRBJ2-1; a possible D gene is TRBD1 (6 bases). Trimming cost V 2 bases and J 3 bases, with 11 bases left between them. Germline V gives CDR1 SNHLY, CDR2 FYNNEI. The CDR3 totals 15 residues.

This chain uses TRBV6-1 with TRBJ2-3; D unresolved. The CDR3 covers 9 residues. The V end lost 11 bases, the J end lost 1 base, and 1 base lay between the germline ends. The V gene's germline CDR1 is MNHNS and CDR2 SASEGT. The CDR3 region has the DNA TGTGCCTGCACAGATACGCAGTATTTT. Protein product: CACTDTQYF.

The V gene is TRBV6-1, the J gene TRBJ2-2, with 14 bases fitting TRBD2. Trimming took 5 bases from V and 9 from J; bases not matched to a gene: 8. The CDR3 runs to 16 residues. The germline V gene encodes CDR1 MNHNS and CDR2 SASEGT. CDR3 amino acids: CASSLRLAGGPRELFF. The CDR3 DNA sequence: TGTGCCAGCAGTCTCAGACTAGCGGGAGGGCCCAGGGAGCTGTTTTTT.

V is TRBV5-6 and J is TRBJ2-7; 13 nucleotides align to TRBD2. Germline assignment: CDR1 SGHDT and CDR2 YYEEEE. CDR3 length: 15 residues. The ends lost 5 bases at V and 3 bases at J; junction bases unmatched: 5. CDR3 bases: TGTGCCAGCAGAAGGGGACTAGCGGGAAGCTACGAGCAGTACTTC. Its translation is CASRRGLAGSYEQYF. The full variable domain, its missing parts supplied by reference TRBV5-6 and TRBJ2-7, is DAGVTQSPTHLIKTRGQQVTLRCSPKSGHDTVSWYQQALGQGPQFIFQYYEEEERQRGNFPDRFSGHQFPNYSSELNVNALLLGDSALYLCASRRGLAGSYEQYFGPGTRLTVT.

The rearrangement links TRBV27 to TRBJ1-6; 9 bases map to TRBD1. This CDR3 spans 17 amino acids. CDR1 is MNHEY, CDR2 SMNVEV, per germline (reference sequence). V lost 4 bases to trimming and J lost 6 bases; unmatched junction nucleotides: 10. The CDR3 DNA is TGTGCCAGCAGTTCATCAACTGGACAGGGGTTTAATTCACCCCTCCACTTT. Its translation: CASSSSTGQGFNSPLHF.

V is TRBV5-4 and J is TRBJ2-1, with TRBD1 identical over 7 bases. Germline values: CDR1 SGHNT, CDR2 YYREEE (reference sequence). With 5 bases clipped from V and 6 bases from J, the junction kept 11 bases outside the gene matches. The CDR3 has 15 residues. Here the CDR3 DNA reads TGTGCCAGCAGTCGGACCACGGGACAGTTCAATGAGCAGTTCTTC. This codes for CASSRTTGQFNEQFF.

The chain has TRBV7-3 and TRBJ2-2; 7 bases fit TRBD1. The germline CDR1 and CDR2 sequences are SGHTA and FQGTGA. This CDR3 spans 15 amino acids. V was pared by 5 bases and J by 2 bases, with 5 bases of the junction left unmatched. Here the CDR3 DNA reads TGTGCCAGCAGCGTGGGACAGTTAAACACCGGGGAGCTGTTTTTT. Translating gives CASSVGQLNTGELFF. The full variable domain, its missing parts supplied by reference TRBV7-3 and TRBJ2-2, is GAGVSQTPSNKVTEKGKYVELRCDPISGHTALYWYRQSLGQGPEFLIYFQGTGAADDSGLPNDRFFAVRPEGSVSTLKIQRTERGDSAVYLCASSVGQLNTGELFFGEGSRLTVL.

The chain links TRBV28 to TRBJ1-5, with D unresolved. In germline, CDR1 is MDHEN, CDR2 SYDVKM. V was cut by 5 bases and J by 5 bases, with 7 bases left in between. The CDR3 is made up of 12 amino acids. CDR3 nucleotide sequence: TGTGCCAGCAGTACCCGAGATCAGCCCCAGCATTTT. Protein: CASSTRDQPQHF. Together with reference TRBV28 and TRBJ1-5, the CDR3 gives the full variable domain: DVKVTQSSRYLVKRTGEKVFLECVQDMDHENMFWYRQDPGLGLRLIYFSYDVKMKEKGDIPEGYSVSREKKERFSLILESASTNQTSMYLCASSTRDQPQHFGDGTRLSIL.

The genes are TRBV19 and TRBJ1-5, with TRBD1 matching over 10 bases. This CDR3 spans 17 amino acids. Looked up from germline, CDR1 is LNHDA and CDR2 is SQIVND (reference sequence). J gave up 7 bases and V 9 bases, and 18 bases lay outside the gene matches. The CDR3 region is CARLKTGGPHKYQPQHF. The CDR3 DNA follows: TGTGCCAGGCTAAAGACAGGGGGCCCCCATAAGTACCAGCCCCAGCATTTT.

V is TRBV20-1 and J is TRBJ2-5; TRBD1 is a possible D gene (6 bases). Germline CDR1 and CDR2: DFQATT and SNEGSKA (reference sequence). The CDR3 covers 15 residues. V lost 1 base to trimming and J lost 5 bases, with 17 bases between them. The CDR3 protein is CSARGYGGLGETQYF. The CDR3 region has the DNA TGCAGTGCTAGAGGTTATGGGGGCCTGGGGGAGACCCAGTACTTC.

The genes are TRBV6-2 or TRBV6-3 and TRBJ2-7; D remains unclear. This CDR3 region has 18 residues. Per the germline V gene, CDR1 is MNHEY and CDR2 is SVGEGT. The V gene lost 2 bases and the J gene lost 0 bases, with 20 bases spanning the gap. This CDR3 is CASSYTSTRGISSYEQYF. CDR3 sequence (DNA): TGTGCCAGCAGTTACACGAGTACCCGAGGCATTAGCTCCTACGAGCAGTACTTC.

This chain uses TRBV25-1 with TRBJ2-5; 10 bases line up with TRBD1. The ends lost 5 bases at V and 3 bases at J; junction bases unmatched: 6. From germline, CDR1 is MGHDK and CDR2 SYGVNS. This CDR3 has 15 residues. In DNA form, the CDR3 reads TGTGCCAGCAGTACTACCGGGACAGGGGAAGAGACCCAGTACTTC. This translates into CASSTTGTGEETQYF.

The chain uses TRBV6-6 and TRBJ2-3; possibly TRBD2 for D (5 bases). CDR1 and CDR2 (germline): MNHNY, SVGAGI (reference sequence). V gave up 4 bases and J gave up 3 bases, with 17 bases separating them. The CDR3 is 16 amino acids. The CDR3: CASSFPSRDGTDTQYF. CDR3 DNA sequence: TGTGCCAGCAGTTTCCCAAGCCGGGATGGGACAGATACGCAGTATTTT.

The CDR3 reads CASSPFGETQYF. The CDR3 DNA is TGTGCCAGCAGCCCATTTGGAGAGACCCAGTACTTC. The rearrangement joins TRBV7-2 to TRBJ2-5; D is uncertain. Trimming stripped 5 bases from V and 4 bases from J, with 8 bases between. CDR1 is SGHTA and CDR2 is FQGNSA in the germline V gene. CDR3 size: 12 residues.

The CDR3 here is CASRIPGGNSPLHF. In DNA, the CDR3 is TGTGCCAGCAGGATCCCAGGGGGGAATTCACCCCTCCACTTT. This chain joins TRBV6-5 and TRBJ1-6, with 7 bases fitting TRBD1. The V segment lost 6 bases and the J segment 7 bases; nucleotides outside the gene matches: 6. This CDR3 is 14 amino acids long. Germline assignment: CDR1 MNHEY and CDR2 SVGAGI.

The chain recombines TRBV19 with TRBJ1-1, with a weak D call TRBD1 (6 bases). CDR1 LNHDA and CDR2 SQIVND come from the germline V gene (reference sequence). Between the trimmed V and J ends, which lost 5 bases and 1 base, there was a span of 11 bases. The CDR3 covers 14 residues. CDR3 nucleotides: TGTGCCAGTAGTGCTAGGACAGCGAACACTGAAGCTTTCTTT. Its protein product is CASSARTANTEAFF.

The genes are TRBV20-1 and TRBJ2-3; 7 nucleotides match TRBD2. V shed 4 bases and J 4 bases; nucleotides not matched to a gene: 8. CDR3 length: 14 amino acids. From germline, CDR1 is DFQATT and CDR2 SNEGSKA (reference sequence). This chain's CDR3 is CSATSTSPPDTQYF. The CDR3 coding sequence is TGCAGTGCTACATCGACTAGCCCCCCAGATACGCAGTATTTT.

A few counts support this clonotype. The chain recombines TRBV12-3 or TRBV12-4 with TRBJ2-1, with no clear D. With 8 bases removed from V and 0 bases from J, the gap between germline ends came to 8 bases. CDR3 length equals 13 residues. The CDR3 sequence is CASRPSSYNEQFF. In DNA, the CDR3 is TGTGCCAGCCGGCCGAGCTCCTACAATGAGCAGTTCTTC.